The clone carrying this T cell receptor beta chain was seen only a few times. Its antigen remains unknown. This sample is part of a study of identical twins. General observations from the study: Low generation probability was overrepresented in out-of-frame alpha sequences shared by twins.

MiXCR, run by TCRdb on the 5' RACE reads, gives a single entry per CDR3 protein. The sample includes 200,000 to 250,000 distinct CDR3 sequences, roughly 7% of them seen just once. With 2 bases removed from V and 3 bases from J, the gap between germline ends came to 7 bases. The CDR3 has 13 amino acids. These same records also appear under a second study, on yellow fever vaccine responses in identical twins.

The source material was memory (CD45RO+) T cells sorted from blood. The J gene is TRBJ1-2, the V gene TRBV12-3 or TRBV12-4, with D hard to call. The receptor's source is a woman younger than 35 in good health. CDR3 amino acids: CASSLNEYYGYTF. The CDR3, as DNA: TGTGCCAGCAGTTTAAACGAATACTATGGCTACACCTTC.